This paragraph reports one T cell receptor (beta chain). V lost 1 base and J 5 bases, leaving 12 bases between the germline ends. The CDR3 is 15 amino acids. Germline V gives CDR1 LNHDA, CDR2 SQIVND (reference sequence). These data belong to a study of blood T cell repertoires in COVID-19. Across the whole study: There were acute and convalescent COVID-19 samples, and they came from the United States, Italy and Spain. T cells, B-cell-depleted T cells, or PBMCs provided the cDNA or gDNA that served as material.

Study processing details: Researchers report that nucleated cell counts were estimated from reference gene primer amplification. The repertoire was sequenced with immunoSEQ multiplex PCR; TCRdb's copy has only in-frame clones and lacks some. V and J calls and clone size are those listed in that table; D and trimming were worked out from the DNA. The sample lists 35,000 to 55,000 clones, approximately 91% occurring once. Sequenced material: peripheral blood. The clonotype originates from a human donor in a cohort sampled during active COVID-19. The chain recombines TRBV19 with TRBJ1-5; D ambiguous. The chain's CDR3 is CASSIGGHRDQPQHF. Written as DNA, the CDR3 is TGTGCCAGTAGTATAGGAGGGCACCGGGATCAGCCCCAGCATTTT.